This T cell receptor (beta chain) was documented in a study of molecular identifiers for immune sequencing clone quantification. Points from the study as a whole: For highly expanded clones, sizes could be underestimated when identical TCR molecules share a barcode. Reports indicate spiked Jurkat TCR RNA from one cell could be found among around 1 million naive cells.

Germline trimming cut 5 bases from V and 1 base from J; bases unmatched to any gene: 3. The CDR3 consists of 15 residues. Germline loops: CDR1 LGHDT, CDR2 YNNKEL (reference sequence). Previously described methods with listed TCR primers produced the bulk TCR libraries. TCRdb used MiXCR to reprocess the PCR reads, holding one entry per CDR3 protein. Of more than 85,000 distinct CDR3 sequences detected, approximately 40% appear once; the ten largest clones hold 4% to 4.5%. In this sample, this clonotype turned up many times. The antigen is undetermined. A CD8+CD4-CCR7+CD45RA+ phenotype served as the sorting definition for naive CD8 T cells.

The chain recombines TRBV3-1 with TRBJ1-5; 9 bases fit TRBD1. The TCR sequence derives from a human donor in good health. Some libraries in this study had Jurkat cell RNA spiked in. The sample consisted of naive CD8+ T cells from blood, with Jurkat cell RNA spiked in. Subset: FACS-sorted CD8+CD4-CCR7+CD45RA+ naive T cells. CDR3 in amino acids: CASSSTGGSNQPQHF. For the CDR3, the DNA is TGTGCCAGCAGCTCAACAGGGGGCAGCAATCAGCCCCAGCATTTT.